These 30 T cell receptor beta chains share one sample of origin, sequenced in a study of lymphopenia after photon versus proton radiotherapy. Measured with immunoSEQ multiplex PCR; TCRdb has only the in-frame clones, and not every one. The sample includes fewer than 25,000 clones, about 89% of them seen just once. The specimen was peripheral blood, collected from a patient treated with proton-based radiotherapy. The receptors come from an older man with esophageal cancer.

V and J are TRBV6-7 and TRBJ1-3, with D possibly TRBD1 on 5 matching bases. Being an ORF, TRBV6-7 has a function that is uncertain. V was clipped by 5 bases and J by 8 bases, with 13 bases between them. The CDR3 loop spans 13 amino acids. This CDR3 reads CASSPGPGDTIYF. The CDR3 region has the DNA TGTGCCAGCAGTCCGGGACCCGGCGACACCATATATTTT.

V gene TRBV11-2 combines with J gene TRBJ1-6; D is unresolved. This CDR3 is 15 amino acids long. Trimming took off 1 base at V and 7 bases at J, with 11 bases between the two ends. Germline V gene lookup returns CDR1 SGHAT and CDR2 FQNNGV. In DNA form, the CDR3 reads TGTGCCAGCAGCTTAGGGTCCTCCTCGAATTCACCCCTCCACTTT. The encoded protein is CASSLGSSSNSPLHF.

Comments on this clone: A read error may produce the germline difference seen at one junction end. This chain joins TRBV7-7 and TRBJ2-3; perhaps TRBD2 as D (8 bases). There are 14 residues in the CDR3. CDR1 is SSHAT and CDR2 is FNYEAQ in the germline V gene (reference sequence). In DNA, the CDR3 is TGTGCTAGCAGCCGGACTAGCAGGGGGGATACGCAGTATTTT. Translation: CASSRTSRGDTQYF.

The J gene is TRBJ1-5, the V gene TRBV10-3; D uncertain. V was pared by 3 bases and J by 0 bases, with 12 bases between. From germline, CDR1 is ENHRY and CDR2 SYGVKD. The CDR3 is 16 amino acids. The CDR3 DNA reads as TGTGCCATCAGTGAACGGTCTTTTTATAGCAATCAGCCCCAGCATTTT. This translates into CAISERSFYSNQPQHF.

The DNA for the CDR3 is TGTGCCAGCAGTGAAGAGAGCTCTGGGGCCAACGTCCTGACTTTC. Residues: CASSEESSGANVLTF. The chain couples TRBV6-1 to TRBJ2-6; D not certain. The CDR3 spans 15 residues. V lost 1 base, J lost 0 bases, and 4 bases lay in between. Germline V gives CDR1 MNHNS, CDR2 SASEGT.

In its sample, this clone is medium-sized. The gene calls are TRBV29-1 and TRBJ1-1, with D perhaps TRBD1 (5 bases). CDR3 size: 14 residues. The germline V and J ends were trimmed by 7 bases and 1 base, with 16 bases remaining between them. Per germline, CDR1 SQVTM and CDR2 ANQGSEA. The CDR3 sequence: CSATQVGSNTEAFF. The CDR3 DNA follows: TGCAGCGCTACACAGGTGGGGTCGAACACTGAAGCTTTCTTT.

The chain links TRBV11-2 to TRBJ2-5; 10 nucleotides align to TRBD2. The CDR3 is 17 residues long. Trimming cost V 5 bases and J 5 bases; bases outside gene matches: 14. Germline CDR1 and CDR2: SGHAT and FQNNGV. The CDR3 loop is CASSGLAGEKSGETQYF. CDR3 nucleotide sequence: TGTGCCAGCAGCGGCCTAGCGGGAGAGAAGAGTGGGGAGACCCAGTACTTC.

This chain links TRBV4-1 with TRBJ2-4; D might be TRBD1 (6 bases). This CDR3 spans 15 amino acids. With 1 base removed from V and 6 bases from J, the gap between germline ends came to 13 bases. The germline CDR1 and CDR2 sequences are MGHRA and YSYEKL. The CDR3 is CASSQATGEGNIQYF. CDR3 coding DNA: TGCGCCAGCAGCCAAGCGACAGGCGAGGGAAACATTCAGTACTTC.

J is TRBJ2-7 and V is TRBV29-1; D uncertain. V was shortened by 7 bases and J by 5 bases, with 9 bases between the two germline ends. This CDR3 is 10 amino acids long. CDR1 SQVTM and CDR2 ANQGSEA come from the germline V gene. For the CDR3, the DNA is TGCAGCGCAGGCTGGGACGAGCAGTACTTC. Translation gives CSAGWDEQYF.

The rearrangement joins TRBV9 to TRBJ1-1; the D is unclear. The CDR3 covers 14 residues. The V gene's germline CDR1 is SGDLS and CDR2 YYNGEE. V lost 0 bases, J lost 3 bases, and 9 bases lay in between. CDR3 region: CASSVGRSHTEAFF. CDR3 DNA sequence: TGTGCCAGCAGCGTAGGCAGGTCCCACACTGAAGCTTTCTTT.

The chain carries TRBV7-8 and TRBJ2-1; D is unclear. The germline V gene has CDR1 SGHVS and CDR2 FQNEAQ. V dropped 1 base and J dropped 4 bases, with 8 bases sitting between them. The CDR3 extends over 14 amino acids. This CDR3 reads CASSLGGRYNEQFF. Here the CDR3 DNA reads TGTGCCAGCAGCTTAGGGGGTAGGTACAATGAGCAGTTCTTC.

V gene TRBV5-1 combines with J gene TRBJ2-5; D is ambiguous. Germline CDR1 is SGHRS and CDR2 is YFSETQ. This CDR3 region has 14 residues. V lost 2 bases and J 1 base, leaving 9 bases between the germline ends. The CDR3 loop reads CASSFEPSQETQYF. The CDR3, as DNA: TGCGCCAGCAGCTTCGAACCGAGCCAAGAGACCCAGTACTTC. The entire variable domain, with the rest obtained from reference TRBV5-1 and TRBJ2-5, is as follows: KAGVTQTPRYLIKTRGQQVTLSCSPISGHRSVSWYQQTPGQGLQFLFEYFSETQRNKGNFPGRFSGRQFSNSRSEMNVSTLELGDSALYLCASSFEPSQETQYFGPGTRLLVL.

J is TRBJ2-5 and V is TRBV30; 11 bases line up with TRBD2. Germline CDR1 reads GTSNPN; CDR2 reads SVGIG (reference sequence). V dropped 5 bases and J dropped 3; count of bases not matched to a gene: 2. This CDR3 has 13 residues. The CDR3 nucleotides are TGTGCCTGGGCTAGCGGGGGGAAAGAGACCCAGTACTTC. Its protein product is CAWASGGKETQYF.

V and J are TRBV7-3 and TRBJ1-1, with 11 bases that match TRBD1. V was pared by 2 bases and J by 5 bases, with 7 bases of the junction left unmatched. The CDR3 sequence is 16 residues long. The germline V gene encodes CDR1 SGHTA and CDR2 FQGTGA. CDR3 protein: CASSLSTGTGGTEAFF. The CDR3 DNA reads TGTGCCAGCAGCTTATCGACCGGGACAGGGGGAACTGAAGCTTTCTTT.

This clone was detected only once. The CDR3 coding sequence is TGTGCCAGCAGCGTAGTACGCGGGAGTAGCACAGATACGCAGTATTTT. Its protein is CASSVVRGSSTDTQYF. The genes are TRBV9 and TRBJ2-3; 7 nucleotides line up with TRBD2. This CDR3 spans 16 amino acids. Germline V gene sequence: CDR1 SGDLS, CDR2 YYNGEE. V gave up 0 bases and J gave up 0 bases; unmatched junction bases: 4.

The chain links TRBV6-5 to TRBJ2-5; 13 bases agree with TRBD2. V lost 4 bases to trimming and J lost 5 bases; unmatched junction nucleotides: 4. The germline V gene has CDR1 MNHEY and CDR2 SVGAGI. The CDR3 sequence is 15 residues long. The DNA for the CDR3 is TGTGCCAGCAGTTTGGGACTAGCGGGGTGGGAGACCCAGTACTTC. Translation gives CASSLGLAGWETQYF.

The chain recombines TRBV5-4 with TRBJ2-5; tentative D call: TRBD2 (7 bases). Germline V gives CDR1 SGHNT, CDR2 YYREEE (reference sequence). Trimming took off 7 bases at V and 4 bases at J, with 17 bases between the two ends. CDR3 length equals 14 residues. CDR3 DNA: TGTGCCAGCCGCCCGGGGGGCCAGGGAGAGACCCAGTACTTC. Translating gives CASRPGGQGETQYF. The variable domain in full, with the rest retrieved from reference TRBV5-4 and TRBJ2-5, is ETGVTQSPTHLIKTRGQQVTLRCSSQSGHNTVSWYQQALGQGPQFIFQYYREEENGRGNFPPRFSGLQFPNYSSELNVNALELDDSALYLCASRPGGQGETQYFGPGTRLLVL.

The chain couples TRBV5-8 to TRBJ2-6; D possibly uses TRBD1 or TRBD2 (5 bases each). V lost 2 bases to trimming and J lost 2 bases, with 8 bases between them. The CDR3 runs to 15 residues. Germline V lookup: CDR1 SGHTS, CDR2 YDEGEE. DNA of the CDR3: TGTGCCAGCAGCTTCCGGGACGCTGGGGCCAACGTCCTGACTTTC. Encoded protein: CASSFRDAGANVLTF.

In its sample, this clone was seen a few times. V and J are TRBV7-9 and TRBJ1-6; D remains ambiguous. This CDR3 is 14 amino acids long. CDR1 is SEHNR, CDR2 FQNEAQ, per germline (reference sequence). The V end lost 5 bases, the J end lost 7 bases, and 12 bases lay between the germline ends. Here the CDR3 DNA reads TGTGCCAGCAGCACGACCCGAGAGAATTCACCCCTCCACTTT. Translation: CASSTTRENSPLHF.

The CDR3 sequence: CAISESRTSGSTDTQYF. The CDR3 region has the DNA TGTGCCATCAGTGAGTCGAGGACTAGCGGGAGCACAGATACGCAGTATTTT. The chain combines TRBV10-3 with TRBJ2-3, with TRBD2 identical over 11 bases. Trimming removed 0 bases from V and 0 bases from J; junction bases left unmatched: 2. The CDR3 has 17 residues. Germline V lookup: CDR1 ENHRY, CDR2 SYGVKD.

V gene TRBV5-1 combines with J gene TRBJ1-2; TRBD1 matches 7 bases. V lost 2 bases and J lost 3; bases outside the gene matches: 7. CDR1 is SGHRS and CDR2 is YFSETQ in the germline V gene. This CDR3 has 15 residues. Here the CDR3 DNA reads TGCGCCAGCAGCTTTGGAGGGGGCGAGGACTATGGCTACACCTTC. Encoded protein: CASSFGGGEDYGYTF.

The rearrangement uses TRBV5-1 and TRBJ2-7; D gene unclear. Looked up from germline, CDR1 is SGHRS and CDR2 is YFSETQ. CDR3 length equals 12 residues. Trimming took off 2 bases at V and 9 bases at J, with 12 bases between the two ends. The CDR3 reads CASSFSGDGQYF. CDR3 coding DNA: TGCGCCAGCAGCTTTTCGGGTGATGGGCAGTACTTC.

The V and J genes are TRBV7-9 and TRBJ2-2, with D possibly TRBD2 on 5 matching bases. CDR3 length: 13 amino acids. Trimming stripped 11 bases from V and 1 base from J, with 11 bases between. Germline assignment: CDR1 SEHNR and CDR2 FQNEAQ (reference sequence). The DNA of the CDR3 is TGTGCCTCGGAGGAGCAGAACACCGGGGAGCTGTTTTTT. Translation gives CASEEQNTGELFF.

The V call is TRBV6-4, the J call TRBJ1-1, with D possibly matching TRBD1 (5 bases). CDR1 and CDR2 (germline): MRHNA, SNTAGT. V was shortened by 6 bases and J by 1 base, with 12 bases between the two germline ends. The CDR3 contains 14 residues. CDR3 nucleotide sequence: TGTGCCAGCAGGGTAGGGACGGCGAACACTGAAGCTTTCTTT. Translating gives CASRVGTANTEAFF.

In DNA, the CDR3 is TGTGCCAGCAGCTTGACACCCGCCCCCTACGAGCAGTACTTC. Its protein is CASSLTPAPYEQYF. The V call is TRBV7-6, the J call TRBJ2-7, with unresolved D. The CDR3 runs 14 residues. The V and J ends lost 3 bases and 2 bases respectively, with 11 bases between them. Germline V CDR1 and CDR2: SGHVS, FNYEAQ. Full variable domain (missing parts from reference TRBV7-6 and TRBJ2-7): GAGVSQSPRYKVTKRGQDVALRCDPISGHVSLYWYRQALGQGPEFLTYFNYEAQQDKSGLPNDRFSAERPEGSISTLTIQRTEQRDSAMYRCASSLTPAPYEQYFGPGTRLTVT.

The chain combines TRBV7-3 with TRBJ2-6; no reliable D call. There are 13 residues in the CDR3. V lost 3 bases, J lost 0 bases, and 0 bases lay in between. Germline CDR1 is SGHTA and CDR2 is FQGTGA. CDR3 loop: CASSFSGANVLTF. The CDR3, as DNA: TGTGCCAGCAGCTTCTCTGGGGCCAACGTCCTGACTTTC.

The V and J genes are TRBV6-6 and TRBJ2-1; D might be TRBD2 (5 bases). Trimming pared 1 base from V and 0 bases from J, leaving 10 bases between. The CDR3 has 16 amino acids. Looked up from germline, CDR1 is MNHNY and CDR2 is SVGAGI (reference sequence). The CDR3 region has the DNA TGTGCCAGCAGTTACTTCCGGGGAAGCTCCTACAATGAGCAGTTCTTC. Translation: CASSYFRGSSYNEQFF.

The V call is TRBV5-6, the J call TRBJ2-2; tentative D call: TRBD2 (7 bases). The germline CDR1 and CDR2 sequences are SGHDT and YYEEEE. This CDR3 region has 18 residues. V was pared by 0 bases and J by 1 base, with 16 bases between. The CDR3 bases are TGTGCCAGCAGCTTGGTCCGAGGGGGGGCCGTGAACACCGGGGAGCTGTTTTTT. Residues: CASSLVRGGAVNTGELFF.

The chain carries TRBV18 and TRBJ1-1, with a tentative D call TRBD1 (5 bases). V was clipped by 3 bases and J by 6 bases, with 11 bases between them. There are 13 residues in the CDR3. CDR1 and CDR2 (germline): KGHSH, LQKENI. This CDR3 reads CASSPGGRAEAFF. CDR3 nucleotide sequence: TGTGCCAGCTCACCCGGGGGGAGGGCTGAAGCTTTCTTT. The whole variable domain, remainder taken from reference TRBV18 and TRBJ1-1, is NAGVMQNPRHLVRRRGQEARLRCSPMKGHSHVYWYRQLPEEGLKFMVYLQKENIIDESGMPKERFSAEFPKEGPSILRIQQVVRGDSAAYFCASSPGGRAEAFFGQGTRLTVV.

The rearrangement uses TRBV19 and TRBJ2-3, with D uncertain. Trimming shortened V by 7 bases and J by 1 base, and 12 bases separated the two germline ends. The germline V gene has CDR1 LNHDA and CDR2 SQIVND (reference sequence). This CDR3 region has 14 residues. The DNA of the CDR3 is TGTGCCAGTACCGTTGGGTTGGGCACAGATACGCAGTATTTT. Translated, it gives CASTVGLGTDTQYF.